This T cell receptor beta chain was observed in a study of cytomegalovirus exposure and HLA in healthy donors. Both 60 Vbeta primers and 13 Jbeta primers went into the PCR. The data were produced by immunoSEQ multiplex PCR, yet TCRdb's version contains in-frame clones alone and is incomplete. The table includes approximately 100,000 clones, 75% to 80% detected once. The CDR3 runs 15 residues. V gave up 1 base and J gave up 4 bases, with 14 bases separating them. The TCR originated in a man aged 55 to 70 in good health and CMV-seropositive. Sequencing was performed on PBMCs. The genes are TRBV5-3 and TRBJ1-2; the D gene is possibly TRBD1 (5 bases). Being an ORF, TRBV5-3 has a function that is uncertain. The CDR3 here is CARSLIPPGGYGYTF. DNA for the CDR3: TGTGCCAGAAGCTTGATCCCTCCCGGGGGCTATGGCTACACCTTC.